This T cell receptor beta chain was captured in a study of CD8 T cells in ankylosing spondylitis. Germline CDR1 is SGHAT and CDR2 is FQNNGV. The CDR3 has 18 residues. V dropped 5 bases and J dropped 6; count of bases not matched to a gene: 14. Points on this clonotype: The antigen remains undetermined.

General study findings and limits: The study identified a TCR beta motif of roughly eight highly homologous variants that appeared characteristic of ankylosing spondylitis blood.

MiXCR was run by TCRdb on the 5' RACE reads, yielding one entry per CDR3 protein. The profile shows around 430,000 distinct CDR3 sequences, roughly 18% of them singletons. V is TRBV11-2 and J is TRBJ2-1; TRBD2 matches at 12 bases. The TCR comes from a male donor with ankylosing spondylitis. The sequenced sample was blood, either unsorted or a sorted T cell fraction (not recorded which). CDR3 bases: TGTGCCAGCAGCCCAGACGGGGTTACTAGCGGGAGGCTCAATGAGCAGTTCTTC. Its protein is CASSPDGVTSGRLNEQFF.